These 18 T cell receptor beta chains were all obtained from the same sample, sequenced in a study of cytomegalovirus exposure and HLA in healthy donors. Vbeta (60) and Jbeta (13) primers were used in the PCR. The assay was immunoSEQ multiplex PCR, and TCRdb's table has in-frame clones only and misses some. The sample lists about 80,000 clones, nearly 80% occurring once. The sequencing sample was made of PBMCs. The receptors shown here come from a woman between 45 and 60 years old in good health and CMV-seropositive.

V is TRBV2 and J is TRBJ2-5; D is unclear. The V gene's germline CDR1 is SNHLY and CDR2 FYNNEI. V lost 6 bases, J lost 5 bases, and 7 bases lay in between. This CDR3 contains 11 residues. This chain's CDR3 is CASRRYETQYF. The CDR3 coding sequence is TGTGCCAGCAGGAGGTACGAGACCCAGTACTTC.

This sequence joins TRBV19 and TRBJ2-3, with D maybe TRBD2 (5 bases). CDR1 and CDR2 (germline): LNHDA, SQIVND (reference sequence). Trimming removed 6 bases at V and 5 bases at J, with 24 bases between. The CDR3 length is 17 residues. CDR3 DNA: TGTGCCAGTAGGACAACCCAGGCCGAGGGAAATAGAGATACGCAGTATTTT. Translated: CASRTTQAEGNRDTQYF. Supplemented by reference TRBV19 and TRBJ2-3, the full variable domain reads DGGITQSPKYLFRKEGQNVTLSCEQNLNHDAMYWYRQDPGQGLRLIYYSQIVNDFQKGDIAEGYSVSREKKESFPLTVTSAQKNPTAFYLCASRTTQAEGNRDTQYFGPGTRLTVL.

The chain is built from TRBV19 and TRBJ2-1; 10 bases map to TRBD1. This CDR3 is built from 15 residues. CDR1 is LNHDA and CDR2 is SQIVND in the germline V gene (reference sequence). J lost 5 bases, V lost 5 bases, and 6 bases had no gene match. CDR3 amino acids: CASSVPGQGNNEQFF. In nucleotides, the CDR3 is TGTGCCAGTAGTGTTCCGGGACAGGGGAACAATGAGCAGTTCTTC.

The table lists this clone with a count of one. The J gene is TRBJ1-5, the V gene TRBV7-3, with 7 positions matching TRBD1. Trimming at V came to 4 bases and at J to 4 bases, leaving 13 bases not matched to a gene. CDR1 SGHTA and CDR2 FQGTGA come from the germline V gene. The CDR3 loop spans 17 amino acids. The CDR3 nucleotides are TGTGCCAGCAGCTCCTCGGGGCGGGACAGCCTAAATCAGCCCCAGCATTTT. This encodes CASSSSGRDSLNQPQHF.

This sequence joins TRBV10-1 and TRBJ2-7; D gene unclear. CDR3 size: 11 residues. The germline CDR1 and CDR2 sequences are WNHNN and SYGVQD (reference sequence). Trimming left V 2 bases short and J 7 bases short, with 6 bases between. The CDR3 sequence: CASSEAEEQYF. The CDR3 bases are TGCGCCAGCAGTGAGGCGGAGGAGCAGTACTTC.

The chain links TRBV11-2 to TRBJ2-7, with D possibly TRBD1 on 6 matching bases. Trimming took 0 bases from V and 2 from J, leaving 17 bases between them. The CDR3 length is 17 residues. Germline V gives CDR1 SGHAT, CDR2 FQNNGV. The CDR3 sequence: CASSLDAPTGLTYEQYF. The CDR3, as DNA: TGTGCCAGCAGCTTAGATGCCCCGACAGGCTTAACCTACGAGCAGTACTTC.

The rearrangement links TRBV30 to TRBJ2-1; the match to TRBD2 covers 7 bases. CDR1 and CDR2 from the germline V gene are GTSNPN and SVGIG (reference sequence). The CDR3 extends over 16 amino acids. Trimming removed 0 bases from V and 5 bases from J; junction bases left unmatched: 10. CDR3 nucleotide sequence: TGTGCCTGGAGTGTACGGGCTAGCGGCTGGCACAATGAGCAGTTCTTC. It specifies CAWSVRASGWHNEQFF.

The table lists this clone with a few counts. CDR3 region: CASSLVSNTQYF. The CDR3 DNA is TGTGCCAGCAGCTTAGTGAGTAATACGCAGTATTTT. The V gene is TRBV7-2, the J gene TRBJ2-3; D unresolved. V lost 1 base and J 7 bases, leaving 6 bases between the germline ends. CDR1 and CDR2 from the germline V gene are SGHTA and FQGNSA. This CDR3 has 12 residues.

V usage is TRBV28 and J usage is TRBJ1-1, with D possibly matching TRBD1 (5 bases). The CDR3 loop spans 13 amino acids. V was trimmed by 2 bases and J by 10 bases, leaving 14 bases between them. Per germline, CDR1 MDHEN and CDR2 SYDVKM. CDR3 in amino acids: CASSLGAALVAFF. The DNA for the CDR3 is TGTGCCAGCAGTTTAGGGGCCGCCTTAGTAGCTTTCTTT.

The chain recombines TRBV7-3 with TRBJ2-6; no definite D call. The CDR3 is 15 amino acids. In germline, CDR1 is SGHTA, CDR2 FQGTGA. V shed 3 bases and J shed 0 bases, with 6 bases lying between them. The CDR3 nucleotides read TGTGCCAGCAGCTTTCTAAGCTCTGGGGCCAACGTCCTGACTTTC. Protein: CASSFLSSGANVLTF.

The chain couples TRBV19 to TRBJ2-7; 9 bases line up with TRBD2. This CDR3 has 13 residues. Germline trimming cut 3 bases from V and 7 bases from J; bases unmatched to any gene: 4. CDR1 and CDR2 from the germline V gene are LNHDA and SQIVND (reference sequence). The CDR3 reads CASSIGLAGEQYV. As DNA, the CDR3 is TGTGCCAGTAGTATCGGGCTAGCGGGAGAGCAGTACGTC.

In this sample, this clone turned up once. CDR3 coding DNA: TGCGCCAGCAGCGGGGGACAGACCTCAAGCCCCGGGGAGCTGTTTTTT. It yields the protein CASSGGQTSSPGELFF. The V and J genes are TRBV5-1 and TRBJ2-2; 7 positions agree with TRBD1. This CDR3 has 16 amino acids. Trimming took 4 bases from V and 6 from J; bases not matched to a gene: 12. Germline-derived CDR1 and CDR2 are SGHRS and YFSETQ.

This clone appeared a single time. The chain is built from TRBV7-6 and TRBJ2-1, with TRBD2 matching 7 bases. CDR1 and CDR2 (germline): SGHVS, FNYEAQ. This CDR3 spans 13 amino acids. With 8 bases clipped from V and 3 bases from J, the junction kept 4 bases outside the gene matches. The chain's CDR3 is CASGLAVYNEQFF. The DNA of the CDR3 is TGTGCCAGCGGGCTAGCGGTCTACAATGAGCAGTTCTTC.

J is TRBJ2-2 and V is TRBV6-5, with a possible D match to TRBD1 (6 bases). V lost 5 bases and J 4 bases, leaving 14 bases between the germline ends. Germline loops: CDR1 MNHEY, CDR2 SVGAGI. The CDR3 length is 15 residues. CDR3 amino acids: CASSPGDFGTGELFF. The CDR3 region has the DNA TGTGCCAGCAGTCCAGGGGATTTCGGCACCGGGGAGCTGTTTTTT.

The chain couples TRBV4-1 to TRBJ1-1; 9 bases are a match to TRBD1. CDR1 MGHRA and CDR2 YSYEKL come from the germline V gene. The V gene end was trimmed by 4 bases and the J gene end by 1 base; junction bases not matched to a gene: 4. This CDR3 has 15 residues. The CDR3, as DNA: TGCGCCAGCAGCCCGGACAGGGGACGGAACACTGAAGCTTTCTTT. This translates into CASSPDRGRNTEAFF.

The rearrangement uses TRBV10-3 and TRBJ2-6, with D perhaps matching TRBD2 (5 bases). Trimming took off 10 bases at V and 2 bases at J, with 15 bases between the two ends. The CDR3 covers 15 residues. Per the germline V gene, CDR1 is ENHRY and CDR2 is SYGVKD. CDR3 residues: CATPTTGTGANVLTF. The CDR3 DNA follows: TGTGCCACCCCGACGACGGGGACTGGGGCCAACGTCCTGACTTTC.

This clone was observed a single time. The V gene is TRBV18, the J gene TRBJ2-2, with D perhaps TRBD1 (6 bases). The CDR3 is 18 residues long. Trimming took 4 bases from V and 0 from J, leaving 18 bases between them. Germline V CDR1 and CDR2: KGHSH, LQKENI. CDR3: CASSRTVTPSSNTGELFF. In nucleotides, the CDR3 is TGTGCCAGCTCACGGACAGTTACACCCTCCTCGAACACCGGGGAGCTGTTTTTT.

The chain couples TRBV7-9 to TRBJ2-1, with 13 bases aligning to TRBD2. The CDR3 loop spans 17 amino acids. Germline CDR1 is SEHNR and CDR2 is FQNEAQ (reference sequence). V gave up 0 bases and J gave up 3 bases; unmatched junction bases: 2. CDR3 DNA: TGTGCCAGCAGCTTAGCGGGGACTAGCGGGAACTACAATGAGCAGTTCTTC. Its protein product is CASSLAGTSGNYNEQFF.